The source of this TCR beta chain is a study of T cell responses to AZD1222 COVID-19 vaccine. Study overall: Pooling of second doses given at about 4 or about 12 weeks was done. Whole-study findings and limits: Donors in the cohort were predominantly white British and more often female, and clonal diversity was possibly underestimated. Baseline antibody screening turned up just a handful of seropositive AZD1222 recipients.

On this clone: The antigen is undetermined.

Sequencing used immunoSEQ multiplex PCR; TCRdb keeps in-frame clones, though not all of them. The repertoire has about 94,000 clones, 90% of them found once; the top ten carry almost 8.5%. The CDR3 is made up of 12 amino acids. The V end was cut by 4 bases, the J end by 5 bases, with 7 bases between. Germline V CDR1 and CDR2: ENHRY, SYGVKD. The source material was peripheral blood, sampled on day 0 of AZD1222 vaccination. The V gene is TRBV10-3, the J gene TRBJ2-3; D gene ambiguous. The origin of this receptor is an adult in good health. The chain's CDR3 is CAISAGEDTQYF. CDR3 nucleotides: TGTGCCATCAGTGCTGGAGAAGATACGCAGTATTTT.